This TCR beta chain was retrieved from a study of control samples from healthy donors and cancer patients. Generated by immunoSEQ multiplex PCR, the TCRdb table keeps only in-frame clones and is missing some. This sample has roughly 100,000 clones, with around 88% found just once. The germline gives CDR1 MNHEY, CDR2 SVGAGI. This CDR3 contains 13 residues. The V end lost 6 bases, the J end lost 0 bases, and 7 bases lay between the germline ends. This chain links TRBV6-5 with TRBJ2-3; a weak D match, TRBD1 (6 bases). The receptor's source is a man aged 60-69 years with lung cancer. Sequencing was carried out using PBMCs. The CDR3 loop reads CASRQGSTDTQYF. As DNA, the CDR3 is TGTGCCAGCAGACAGGGCAGCACAGATACGCAGTATTTT.